This T cell receptor (beta chain) was recorded in a study of blood T cell repertoires in COVID-19. Authors' processing steps: Estimates of nucleated cell counts were drawn from the amplification of reference gene primers. The protocol was immunoSEQ multiplex PCR, while the TCRdb copy is restricted to in-frame clones and leaves out a portion. V and J calls and clone size are those listed in that table; D and trimming were worked out from the DNA. The table lists about 210,000 clones, roughly 82% of them singletons, with about 12% in the top ten. Trimming stripped 3 bases from V and 9 bases from J, with 15 bases between. CDR1 SGHAT and CDR2 FQNNGV come from the germline V gene. There are 14 residues in the CDR3.

The TCR sequence derives from a woman aged 35 to 49 with acute or convalescent COVID-19. The source material was peripheral blood. The chain is built from TRBV11-2 and TRBJ2-1, with D possibly matching TRBD1 (6 bases). CDR3 amino acids: CASSLGTSRGEQFF. The CDR3 DNA is TGTGCCAGCAGCTTGGGGACAAGTCGGGGTGAGCAGTTCTTC.